This paragraph reports one T cell receptor beta chain. This entry belongs to a study of blood T cell repertoires in COVID-19. Study-wide background: COVID-19 samples, acute and convalescent, were from the United States, Italy and Spain. The cDNA or gDNA used as material had been derived from T cells, B-cell-depleted T cells, or PBMCs.

The authors' processing: How many nucleated cells were present was estimated from reference gene primer amplification. Repertoires were generated with immunoSEQ multiplex PCR, while TCRdb's copy carries only in-frame clones and drops some. The V and J calls and the clone size are those of that table, but D and trimming were determined from the DNA. The data show a few hundred thousand clones, about three quarters seen once. This TCR was sampled from a woman over 75 with acute or convalescent COVID-19. The sample was peripheral blood.

CDR3: CASSATLAGGKETQYF. DNA of the CDR3: TGTGCCAGCTCAGCGACACTAGCGGGAGGCAAGGAGACCCAGTACTTC. The chain employs TRBV18 and TRBJ2-5; TRBD2 matches at 12 bases. V gave up 5 bases and J gave up 5 bases; unmatched junction bases: 9. The CDR3 has 16 amino acids. Germline V lookup: CDR1 KGHSH, CDR2 LQKENI.